This T cell receptor beta chain was observed in a study of Ad26.COV2.S vaccination and SARS-CoV-2 variants. Notes on the study in general: Total T cell responses may have been underestimated by the TCR breadth and depth analyses. Spike-specific CD8+ and CD4+ T cell responses reportedly showed substantial breadth after vaccination.

Clones were sequenced by immunoSEQ multiplex PCR, and TCRdb holds only the in-frame ones, with some missing. This table has 300,000 to 400,000 clones, roughly 84% appearing once. V was pared by 1 base and J by 3 bases, with 9 bases between. CDR1 and CDR2 (germline): SGHAT, FQNNGV. The CDR3 sequence is 14 residues long. In regard to this clone: Its target is not known.

Treatment reported: some 19 received Ad26.COV2.S at low or high dose, single or two shots; about five received placebo; per-sample allocation not given. Sampling occurred on day 63 after the first vaccine or placebo injection. This chain joins TRBV11-2 and TRBJ1-1, with D unresolved. The receptor comes from a person aged 18-60 years who received the Ad26.COV2.S COVID-19 vaccine or a placebo. The source material was peripheral blood, sampled in a trial of Ad26.COV2.S vaccine versus placebo. The CDR3 sequence is CASSLGDLHTEAFF. The CDR3 region has the DNA TGTGCCAGCAGCTTAGGGGATTTACACACTGAAGCTTTCTTT. Supplemented by reference TRBV11-2 and TRBJ1-1, the full variable domain reads EAGVAQSPRYKIIEKRQSVAFWCNPISGHATLYWYQQILGQGPKLLIQFQNNGVVDDSQLPKDRFSAERLKGVDSTLKIQPAKLEDSAVYLCASSLGDLHTEAFFGQGTRLTVV.